The 4 T cell receptor beta chains below come from one sample, sequenced in a study of Tregs in tolerant kidney transplant recipients. Sequencing used immunoSEQ multiplex PCR; TCRdb keeps in-frame clones, though not all of them. The sample holds approximately 60,000 clones, 87% seen once. Recipients received nonmyeloablative bone marrow transplants from related graft donors, with transient mixed chimerism. Material: CD4+ T cells from blood (PBMCs), obtained 6 months after the transplant. The source is a human patient who received a combined kidney and bone marrow transplant. Some of the T cells may derive from the graft donor.

This chain's CDR3 is CASSLYSSYNSPLHF. CDR3 nucleotide sequence: TGTGCCAGCAGTTTATACAGCTCCTATAATTCACCCCTCCACTTT. The rearrangement uses TRBV28 and TRBJ1-6, with D hard to call. The CDR3 loop spans 15 amino acids. The germline CDR1 and CDR2 sequences are MDHEN and SYDVKM. V was cut by 1 base and J by 0 bases, with 4 bases left in between.

This chain joins TRBV5-1 and TRBJ2-7; 7 bases are shared with TRBD1. V was clipped by 4 bases and J by 7 bases; unmatched bases: 8. This CDR3 has 13 residues. From germline, CDR1 is SGHRS and CDR2 YFSETQ. As DNA, the CDR3 is TGCGCCAGCAGCCTGGGATTGGACAGGGAGCAGTACTTC. Translation: CASSLGLDREQYF.

V and J are TRBV7-9 and TRBJ2-2; 7 nucleotides line up with TRBD1. J was trimmed by 6 bases and V by 1 base; bases with no gene match: 8. The CDR3 spans 16 residues. Germline CDR1 is SEHNR and CDR2 is FQNEAQ (reference sequence). CDR3: CASSLGQGGLSGELFF. The CDR3 DNA is TGTGCCAGCAGCTTAGGACAGGGCGGCCTATCCGGGGAGCTGTTTTTT.

V usage is TRBV14 and J usage is TRBJ2-3; TRBD2 matches at 10 bases. The CDR3 runs to 15 residues. V lost 1 base and J lost 4; bases outside the gene matches: 2. Germline assignment: CDR1 SGHDN and CDR2 FVKESK. CDR3 coding DNA: TGTGCCAGCAGCCAAGTGCTAGCGGGAGCAGATACGCAGTATTTT. This translates into CASSQVLAGADTQYF.